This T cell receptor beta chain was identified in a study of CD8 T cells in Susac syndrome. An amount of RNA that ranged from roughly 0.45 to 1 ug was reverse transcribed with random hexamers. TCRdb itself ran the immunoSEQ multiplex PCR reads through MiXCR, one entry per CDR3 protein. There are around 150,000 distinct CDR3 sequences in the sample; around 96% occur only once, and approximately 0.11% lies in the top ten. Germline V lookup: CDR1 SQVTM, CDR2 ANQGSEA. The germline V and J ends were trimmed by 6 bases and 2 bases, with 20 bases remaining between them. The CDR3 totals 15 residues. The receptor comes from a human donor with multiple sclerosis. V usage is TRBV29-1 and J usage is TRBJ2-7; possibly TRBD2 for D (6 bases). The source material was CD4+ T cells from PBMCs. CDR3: CSVRRPQGLTYEQYF. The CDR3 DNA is TGCAGCGTCAGGAGGCCGCAGGGACTTACCTACGAGCAGTACTTC.